This TCR beta chain was profiled in a study of T cell changes during pregnancy in multiple sclerosis. Some clones are missing from TCRdb's copy, which holds only in-frame ones; the method was immunoSEQ multiplex PCR. Of approximately 92,000 clones in the sample, roughly 90% are singletons; the top ten hold 1.5% to 1.7%. The CDR3 has 13 amino acids. V lost 5 bases to trimming and J lost 1 base, with 9 bases between them. CDR1 and CDR2 (germline): MDHEN, SYDVKM. The source is a female donor with multiple sclerosis, enrolled in a pregnancy study. The starting material was peripheral blood, obtained in the first trimester of pregnancy. V gene TRBV28 combines with J gene TRBJ2-7, with D hard to call. CDR3 protein: CASSPRGSYEQYF. The DNA for the CDR3 is TGTGCCAGCAGTCCCCGCGGATCCTACGAGCAGTACTTC.